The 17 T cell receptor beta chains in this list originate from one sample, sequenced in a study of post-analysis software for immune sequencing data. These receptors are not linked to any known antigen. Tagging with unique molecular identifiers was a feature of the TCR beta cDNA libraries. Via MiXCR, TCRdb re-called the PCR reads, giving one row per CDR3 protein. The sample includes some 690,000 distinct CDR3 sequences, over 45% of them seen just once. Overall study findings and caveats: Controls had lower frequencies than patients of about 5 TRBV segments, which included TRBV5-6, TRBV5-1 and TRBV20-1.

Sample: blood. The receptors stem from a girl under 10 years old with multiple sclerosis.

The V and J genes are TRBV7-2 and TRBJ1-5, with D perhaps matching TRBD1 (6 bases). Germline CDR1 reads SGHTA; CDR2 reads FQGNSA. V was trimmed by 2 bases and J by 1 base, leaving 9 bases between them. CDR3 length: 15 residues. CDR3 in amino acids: CASSLSDRSNQPQHF. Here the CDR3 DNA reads TGTGCCAGCAGCTTATCAGACAGGAGCAATCAGCCCCAGCATTTT.

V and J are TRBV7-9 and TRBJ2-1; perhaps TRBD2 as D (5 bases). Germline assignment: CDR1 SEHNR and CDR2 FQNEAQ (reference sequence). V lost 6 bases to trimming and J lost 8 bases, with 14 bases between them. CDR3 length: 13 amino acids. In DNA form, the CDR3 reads TGTGCCAGCAGTAGCGACCCCCTCCATGAGCAGTTCTTC. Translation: CASSSDPLHEQFF.

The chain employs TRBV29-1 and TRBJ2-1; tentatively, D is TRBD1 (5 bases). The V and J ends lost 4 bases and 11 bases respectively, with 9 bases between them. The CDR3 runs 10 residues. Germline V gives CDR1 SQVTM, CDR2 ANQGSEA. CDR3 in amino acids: CSVAGSQQFF. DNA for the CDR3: TGCAGCGTTGCAGGGTCCCAGCAGTTCTTC.

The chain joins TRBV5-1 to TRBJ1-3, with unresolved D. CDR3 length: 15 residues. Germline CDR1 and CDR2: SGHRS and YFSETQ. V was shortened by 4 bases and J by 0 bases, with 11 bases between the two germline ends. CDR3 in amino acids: CASSVDTNSGNTIYF. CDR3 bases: TGCGCCAGCAGCGTAGACACCAACTCTGGAAACACCATATATTTT.

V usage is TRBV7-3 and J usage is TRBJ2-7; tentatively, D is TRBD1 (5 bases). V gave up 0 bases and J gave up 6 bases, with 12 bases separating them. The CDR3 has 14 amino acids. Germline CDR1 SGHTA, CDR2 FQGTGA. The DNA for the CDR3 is TGTGCCAGCAGCTTAACCCTACAGGCCTTCGAGCAGTACTTC. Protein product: CASSLTLQAFEQYF.

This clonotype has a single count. This CDR3 is CASSDKLNWGGGYTF. As DNA, the CDR3 is TGTGCCAGCAGTGATAAGCTAAACTGGGGAGGTGGCTACACCTTC. The gene calls are TRBV6-1 and TRBJ1-2; no definite D call. There are 15 residues in the CDR3. V lost 3 bases and J lost 7, with 18 bases in between. Germline CDR1 MNHNS, CDR2 SASEGT.

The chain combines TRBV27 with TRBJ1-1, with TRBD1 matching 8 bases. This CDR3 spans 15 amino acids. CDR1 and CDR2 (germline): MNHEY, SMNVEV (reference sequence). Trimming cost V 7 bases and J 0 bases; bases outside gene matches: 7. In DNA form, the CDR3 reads TGTGCCAGCATTCCGAGGGACAGGATGAACACTGAAGCTTTCTTT. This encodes CASIPRDRMNTEAFF.

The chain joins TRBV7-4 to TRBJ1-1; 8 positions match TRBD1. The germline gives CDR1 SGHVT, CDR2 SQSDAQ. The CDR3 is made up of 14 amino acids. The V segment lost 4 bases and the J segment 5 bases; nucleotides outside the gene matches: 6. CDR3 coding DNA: TGTGCCAGCAGCTCAGGCAGGGGGCGGACTGAAGCTTTCTTT. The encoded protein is CASSSGRGRTEAFF.

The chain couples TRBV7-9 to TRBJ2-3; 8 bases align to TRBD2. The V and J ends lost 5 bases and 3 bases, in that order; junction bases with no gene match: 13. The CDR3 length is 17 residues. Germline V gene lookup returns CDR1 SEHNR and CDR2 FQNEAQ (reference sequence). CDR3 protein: CASSPQGGGRLTDTQYF. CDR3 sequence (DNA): TGTGCCAGCAGCCCGCAGGGCGGGGGGAGATTGACAGATACGCAGTATTTT.

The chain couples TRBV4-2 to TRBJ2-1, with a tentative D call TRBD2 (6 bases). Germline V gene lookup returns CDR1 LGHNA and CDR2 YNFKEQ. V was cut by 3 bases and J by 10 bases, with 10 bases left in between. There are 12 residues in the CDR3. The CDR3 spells CASSHRRGEQFF. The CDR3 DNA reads TGTGCCAGCAGCCACCGGCGGGGAGAGCAGTTCTTC.

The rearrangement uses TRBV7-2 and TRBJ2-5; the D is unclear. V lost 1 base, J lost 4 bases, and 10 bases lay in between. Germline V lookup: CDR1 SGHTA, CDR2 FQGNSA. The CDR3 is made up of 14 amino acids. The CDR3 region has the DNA TGTGCCAGCAGCTTAGACTGGTTCGGAGAGACCCAGTACTTC. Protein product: CASSLDWFGETQYF.

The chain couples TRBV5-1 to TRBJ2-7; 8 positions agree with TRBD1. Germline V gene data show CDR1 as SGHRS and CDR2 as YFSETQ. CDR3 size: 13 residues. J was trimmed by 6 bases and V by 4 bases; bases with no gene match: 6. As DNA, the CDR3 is TGCGCCAGCAGCCAGGGACAGGCGGGCGAGCAGTACTTC. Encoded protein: CASSQGQAGEQYF.

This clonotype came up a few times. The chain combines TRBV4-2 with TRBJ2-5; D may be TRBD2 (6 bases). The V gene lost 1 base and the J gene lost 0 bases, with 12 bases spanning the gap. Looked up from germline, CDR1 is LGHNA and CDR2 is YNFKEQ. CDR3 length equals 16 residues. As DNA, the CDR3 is TGTGCCAGCAGCCAAGGGGCGGGGCTGTACCAAGAGACCCAGTACTTC. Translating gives CASSQGAGLYQETQYF.

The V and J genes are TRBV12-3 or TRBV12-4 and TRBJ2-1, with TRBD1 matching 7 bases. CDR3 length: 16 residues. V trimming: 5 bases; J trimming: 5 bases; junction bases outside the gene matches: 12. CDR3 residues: CASSLLTGLTDNEQFF. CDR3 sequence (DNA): TGTGCCAGCAGTCTCCTGACAGGGCTGACAGACAATGAGCAGTTCTTC.

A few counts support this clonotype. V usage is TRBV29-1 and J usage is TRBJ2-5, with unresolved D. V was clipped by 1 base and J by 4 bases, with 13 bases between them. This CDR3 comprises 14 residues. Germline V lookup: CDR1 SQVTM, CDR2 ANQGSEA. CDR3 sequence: CSVEGLPPRETQYF. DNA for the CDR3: TGCAGCGTTGAAGGGTTGCCCCCGAGAGAGACCCAGTACTTC.

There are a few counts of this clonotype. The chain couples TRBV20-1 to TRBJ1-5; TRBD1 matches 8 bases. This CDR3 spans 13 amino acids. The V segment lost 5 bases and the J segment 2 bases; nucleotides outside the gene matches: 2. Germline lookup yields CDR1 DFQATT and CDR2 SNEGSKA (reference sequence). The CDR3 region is CSASQGGNQPQHF. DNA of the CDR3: TGCAGTGCTTCACAGGGGGGCAATCAGCCCCAGCATTTT.

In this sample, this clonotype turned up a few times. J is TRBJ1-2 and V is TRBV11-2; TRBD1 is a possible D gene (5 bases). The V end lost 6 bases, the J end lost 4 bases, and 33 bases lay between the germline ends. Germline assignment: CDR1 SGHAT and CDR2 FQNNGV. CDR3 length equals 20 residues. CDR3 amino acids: CASRSIRAPGETLPVYGYTF. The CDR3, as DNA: TGTGCCAGCAGATCCATCCGTGCCCCGGGGGAAACATTACCGGTCTATGGCTACACCTTC.